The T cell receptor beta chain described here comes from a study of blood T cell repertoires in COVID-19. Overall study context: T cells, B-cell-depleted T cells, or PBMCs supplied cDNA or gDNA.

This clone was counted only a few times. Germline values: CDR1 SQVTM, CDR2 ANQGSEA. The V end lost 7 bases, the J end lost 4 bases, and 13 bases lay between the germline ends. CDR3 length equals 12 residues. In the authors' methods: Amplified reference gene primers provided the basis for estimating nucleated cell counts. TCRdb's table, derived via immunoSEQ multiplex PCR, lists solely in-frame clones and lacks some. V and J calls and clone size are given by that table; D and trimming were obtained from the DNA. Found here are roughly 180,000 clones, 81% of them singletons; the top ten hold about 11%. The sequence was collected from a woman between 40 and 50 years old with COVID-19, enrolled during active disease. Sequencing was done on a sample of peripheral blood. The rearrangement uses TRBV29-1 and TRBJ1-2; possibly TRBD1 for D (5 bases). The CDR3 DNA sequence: TGCAGCGCCCTGGGGGGGACCTATGGCTACACCTTC. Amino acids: CSALGGTYGYTF.